The rows below give T cell receptor beta chains drawn from one sample of a study of cytomegalovirus exposure and HLA in healthy donors. Libraries were prepared by immunoSEQ multiplex PCR; TCRdb keeps only in-frame clonotypes and omits some of them. The table has about 92,000 clones, 55% to 75% seen once. Sample: PBMCs. All receptors come from a woman younger than 30 in good health and CMV-seropositive. The CDR3 runs from the conserved cysteine through the conserved F or W. The D gene is left open where the match is weak. A clone size is listed for some rows: how often the clone was seen (once, few, many), or a class if it is expanded.

v_gene,j_gene,d_gene,len,abundance,CDR3aa,CDR3nt
TRBV19,TRBJ1-1,TRBD1,14,few,CASSTPGGLTEAFF,TGTGCCAGTAGTACCCCAGGGGGCTTAACTGAAGCTTTCTTT
TRBV11-2,TRBJ2-2,.,13,.,CASSPNRGGELFF,TGTGCCAGCAGCCCGAATCGGGGCGGGGAGCTGTTTTTT
TRBV2,TRBJ2-3,.,19,.,CASIAREGKDRAYTDTQYF,TGTGCCAGCATCGCGCGGGAGGGGAAGGACAGGGCGTACACAGATACGCAGTATTTT
TRBV7-2,TRBJ2-7,.,13,few,CASSLGYFNEQYF,TGTGCCAGCAGCTTAGGTTACTTCAACGAGCAGTACTTC
TRBV2,TRBJ1-3,TRBD1,15,.,CASSQDRGRGNTIYF,TGTGCCAGCAGCCAGGACAGGGGGCGAGGAAACACCATATATTTT
TRBV13,TRBJ1-2,TRBD1,15,.,CASSSDRGVIYGCTF,TGTGCCAGCAGCTCAGACAGGGGAGTGATCTATGGCTGCACCTTC
TRBV14,TRBJ2-5,.,14,.,CASSPGVTPETQYF,TGTGCCAGCAGCCCCGGGGTGACTCCGGAGACCCAGTACTTC
TRBV27,TRBJ2-1,.,18,.,CASSPLVSKDLLPNEQFF,TGTGCCAGCAGTCCCCTGGTTTCGAAGGACTTATTACCCAATGAGCAGTTCTTC
TRBV30,TRBJ1-2,TRBD1,11,.,CAWGQGDRYTF,TGTGCCTGGGGACAGGGTGATCGCTACACCTTC
TRBV2,TRBJ1-1,TRBD1,16,.,CASNGGGDRAPDEAFF,TGTGCCAGCAACGGGGGCGGAGACAGGGCCCCCGATGAAGCTTTCTTT
TRBV12-1,TRBJ2-1,.,24,once,CASSFARTPGTGSSNGLDYNEQFF,TGTGCCAGCAGCTTTGCGCGCACCCCCGGGACAGGGAGTTCCAACGGCCTAGACTACAATGAGCAGTTCTTC
TRBV2,TRBJ2-1,TRBD2,14,.,CASRALAGAPEQFF,TGTGCCAGCAGAGCGCTAGCGGGAGCCCCTGAGCAGTTCTTC
TRBV5-1,TRBJ2-7,.,15,.,CASSFRSGPFYEQYF,TGCGCCAGCAGCTTTAGAAGCGGACCGTTCTACGAGCAGTACTTC
TRBV6-5,TRBJ1-2,.,14,.,CASSGSFDSNGYTF,TGTGCCAGCAGTGGTTCCTTCGACAGTAACGGCTACACCTTC